The rows below give T cell receptor beta chains drawn from one sample of a study of cytotoxic CD8 clonotypes in ibrutinib-treated CLL. This table comes from immunoSEQ multiplex PCR, and its TCRdb copy is limited to in-frame clones, with some not included. The sample includes about 40,000 clones, 65% to 70% of them seen just once. The sequencing used PBMCs, collected at disease progression, from a patient treated with ibrutinib. Receptors originate from a human donor with chronic lymphocytic leukemia. The CDR3 runs from the conserved cysteine through the conserved F or W. Fields, in order: J gene, V gene, clone size, D gene, CDR3 protein, CDR3 DNA. D genes are given only for firm matches. Rows give clone size only sometimes, using once, few, many, or a class for an expanded clone.

j_gene: TRBJ2-1; v_gene: TRBV11-3; abundance: .; d_gene: .; CDR3aa: CASSLVITVNNNEQFF; CDR3nt: TGTGCCAGCAGCTTAGTTATCACCGTTAACAACAATGAGCAGTTCTTC
j_gene: TRBJ1-2; v_gene: TRBV6-5; abundance: .; d_gene: .; CDR3aa: CASSPNGNNYGYTF; CDR3nt: TGTGCCAGCAGTCCGAACGGAAACAACTATGGCTACACCTTC
j_gene: TRBJ1-5; v_gene: TRBV19; abundance: few; d_gene: .; CDR3aa: CASSYQPQHF; CDR3nt: TGTGCCAGTAGTTACCAGCCCCAGCATTTT
j_gene: TRBJ2-3; v_gene: TRBV5-1; abundance: .; d_gene: .; CDR3aa: CASSLGQVDTDTQYF; CDR3nt: TGCGCCAGCAGCTTGGGACAGGTTGACACAGATACGCAGTATTTT
j_gene: TRBJ2-1; v_gene: TRBV5-1; abundance: once; d_gene: .; CDR3aa: CASSVGSNPNEQFF; CDR3nt: TGCGCCAGCAGTGTGGGGTCTAACCCCAATGAGCAGTTCTTC
j_gene: TRBJ1-3; v_gene: TRBV2; abundance: .; d_gene: .; CDR3aa: CASIRDAGNTIYF; CDR3nt: TGTGCCAGCATACGGGACGCTGGAAACACCATATATTTT
j_gene: TRBJ2-7; v_gene: TRBV5-1; abundance: .; d_gene: .; CDR3aa: CASSLVQGVSYEQYF; CDR3nt: TGCGCCAGCAGCTTGGTTCAAGGGGTCTCCTACGAGCAGTACTTC
j_gene: TRBJ1-3; v_gene: TRBV7-2; abundance: .; d_gene: .; CDR3aa: CASSLWDGNTIYF; CDR3nt: TGTGCCAGCAGCTTATGGGATGGAAACACCATATATTTT
j_gene: TRBJ2-1; v_gene: TRBV4-2; abundance: .; d_gene: TRBD2; CDR3aa: CASSLGGGSYNEQFF; CDR3nt: TGTGCCAGCAGCCTCGGCGGGGGCTCCTACAATGAGCAGTTCTTC
j_gene: TRBJ2-3; v_gene: TRBV6-6; abundance: .; d_gene: .; CDR3aa: CAISSGAADTQYF; CDR3nt: TGTGCCATTTCCTCCGGGGCTGCCGATACGCAGTATTTT
j_gene: TRBJ1-2; v_gene: TRBV6-5; abundance: .; d_gene: .; CDR3aa: CASRRLDGYTF; CDR3nt: TGTGCCAGCAGACGACTGGATGGCTACACCTTC
j_gene: TRBJ2-7; v_gene: TRBV18; abundance: .; d_gene: TRBD2; CDR3aa: CASSPRASGLCF; CDR3nt: TGTGCCAGCTCACCACGGGCTAGCGGTCTTTGCTTC
j_gene: TRBJ2-1; v_gene: TRBV7-3; abundance: .; d_gene: .; CDR3aa: CASSQMGRSSYNEQFF; CDR3nt: TGTGCCAGCAGCCAGATGGGGCGGAGCTCCTACAATGAGCAGTTCTTC
j_gene: TRBJ1-2; v_gene: TRBV6-1; abundance: few; d_gene: TRBD1; CDR3aa: CASRGQGSIYGYTF; CDR3nt: TGTGCCAGCAGGGGACAGGGGTCCATCTATGGCTACACCTTC
j_gene: TRBJ2-1; v_gene: TRBV11-2; abundance: once; d_gene: .; CDR3aa: CASSQGPPNEQFF; CDR3nt: TGTGCCAGCAGCCAGGGACCCCCCAATGAGCAGTTCTTC
j_gene: TRBJ2-7; v_gene: TRBV27; abundance: .; d_gene: .; CDR3aa: CASSYRRSGGYEQYF; CDR3nt: TGTGCCAGCAGTTATAGGAGGTCAGGGGGGTACGAGCAGTACTTC
j_gene: TRBJ2-3; v_gene: TRBV11-1; abundance: once; d_gene: TRBD2; CDR3aa: CASSLVRERGDTQYF; CDR3nt: TGTGCCAGCAGCTTAGTGCGGGAGCGAGGGGATACGCAGTATTTT
j_gene: TRBJ2-5; v_gene: TRBV7-8; abundance: once; d_gene: .; CDR3aa: CAGGPRWEETQYF; CDR3nt: TGTGCCGGGGGGCCCCGATGGGAAGAGACCCAGTACTTC
j_gene: TRBJ1-5; v_gene: TRBV9; abundance: .; d_gene: .; CDR3aa: CASSVAGGRNQPQHF; CDR3nt: TGTGCCAGCAGCGTAGCGGGTGGCCGCAATCAGCCCCAGCATTTT
j_gene: TRBJ1-2; v_gene: TRBV18; abundance: few; d_gene: .; CDR3aa: CASSLNRDPDGYTF; CDR3nt: TGTGCCAGCTCACTCAACAGGGACCCGGATGGCTACACCTTC
j_gene: TRBJ2-5; v_gene: TRBV11-2; abundance: .; d_gene: .; CDR3aa: CASSLVGPAGGETQYF; CDR3nt: TGTGCCAGCAGCTTAGTGGGCCCCGCAGGCGGGGAGACCCAGTACTTC
j_gene: TRBJ2-3; v_gene: TRBV25-1; abundance: .; d_gene: TRBD2; CDR3aa: CASSDWASGNVDTQYF; CDR3nt: TGTGCCAGCAGTGATTGGGCTAGCGGGAATGTCGATACGCAGTATTTT
j_gene: TRBJ2-3; v_gene: TRBV5-5; abundance: .; d_gene: TRBD2; CDR3aa: CASSLASSGSTDTQYF; CDR3nt: TGTGCCAGCAGCTTGGCCTCTAGCGGGAGTACAGATACGCAGTATTTT
j_gene: TRBJ2-2; v_gene: TRBV5-1; abundance: .; d_gene: TRBD1; CDR3aa: CASSGTGTAGELFF; CDR3nt: TGCGCCAGCAGCGGGACAGGGACGGCCGGGGAGCTGTTTTTT
j_gene: TRBJ2-1; v_gene: TRBV10-3; abundance: .; d_gene: .; CDR3aa: CAIFSGSGAYNEQFF; CDR3nt: TGTGCCATTTTTTCGGGGAGCGGAGCCTACAATGAGCAGTTCTTC
j_gene: TRBJ2-7; v_gene: TRBV11-2; abundance: .; d_gene: .; CDR3aa: CASSLEGSSSYEQYF; CDR3nt: TGTGCCAGCAGCTTAGAAGGCAGTAGCTCCTACGAGCAGTACTTC
j_gene: TRBJ2-3; v_gene: TRBV9; abundance: .; d_gene: .; CDR3aa: CASSVATGGLWGTDTQYF; CDR3nt: TGTGCCAGCAGCGTAGCTACGGGTGGCCTGTGGGGCACAGATACGCAGTATTTT
j_gene: TRBJ1-5; v_gene: TRBV6-1; abundance: medium-sized; d_gene: TRBD1; CDR3aa: CASRELTGGQPQHF; CDR3nt: TGTGCCAGCAGGGAGTTAACAGGGGGTCAGCCCCAGCATTTT
j_gene: TRBJ2-1; v_gene: TRBV11-2; abundance: .; d_gene: .; CDR3aa: CASSSGLNEQFF; CDR3nt: TGTGCCAGCAGCTCGGGACTCAATGAGCAGTTCTTC
j_gene: TRBJ2-7; v_gene: TRBV7-9; abundance: .; d_gene: TRBD2; CDR3aa: CASSLGPGRGESSYEQYF; CDR3nt: TGTGCCAGCAGCTTAGGCCCAGGGAGGGGCGAATCCTCCTACGAGCAGTACTTC
j_gene: TRBJ2-1; v_gene: TRBV18; abundance: few; d_gene: TRBD1; CDR3aa: CASCRDRVEYEQFF; CDR3nt: TGTGCCAGCTGCCGAGACAGGGTCGAGTATGAGCAGTTCTTC
j_gene: TRBJ2-1; v_gene: TRBV5-4; abundance: once; d_gene: .; CDR3aa: CASSFNGYNEQFF; CDR3nt: TGTGCCAGCAGCTTTAACGGGTACAATGAGCAGTTCTTC
j_gene: TRBJ2-5; v_gene: TRBV11-2; abundance: .; d_gene: TRBD2; CDR3aa: CASSLVGASGTGTQYF; CDR3nt: TGTGCCAGCAGCTTAGTAGGGGCTAGCGGGACGGGGACCCAGTACTTC
j_gene: TRBJ2-7; v_gene: TRBV5-4; abundance: .; d_gene: .; CDR3aa: CASSFGAGGGYEQYF; CDR3nt: TGTGCCAGCAGCTTTGGCGCAGGAGGAGGCTACGAGCAGTACTTC
j_gene: TRBJ1-1; v_gene: TRBV10-1; abundance: .; d_gene: TRBD1; CDR3aa: CASSEDRADTEAFF; CDR3nt: TGCGCCAGCAGTGAGGACAGGGCGGACACTGAAGCTTTCTTT
j_gene: TRBJ1-5; v_gene: TRBV7-8; abundance: .; d_gene: .; CDR3aa: CASSLYIDHSNQPQHF; CDR3nt: TGTGCCAGCAGCTTGTATATCGACCACAGCAATCAGCCCCAGCATTTT
j_gene: TRBJ2-2; v_gene: TRBV15; abundance: .; d_gene: .; CDR3aa: CATRVARSANTGELFF; CDR3nt: TGTGCCACCAGAGTGGCTAGGAGCGCGAACACCGGGGAGCTGTTTTTT
j_gene: TRBJ2-5; v_gene: TRBV7-6; abundance: .; d_gene: .; CDR3aa: CASSFRPLASQETQYF; CDR3nt: TGTGCCAGCAGCTTCCGTCCACTAGCCTCACAAGAGACCCAGTACTTC
j_gene: TRBJ2-3; v_gene: TRBV29-1; abundance: .; d_gene: .; CDR3aa: CSGSPVSDTQYF; CDR3nt: TGCAGCGGCTCACCGGTTTCGGATACGCAGTATTTT
j_gene: TRBJ1-2; v_gene: TRBV7-3; abundance: few; d_gene: .; CDR3aa: CASSLSPRGEFGYTF; CDR3nt: TGTGCCAGCAGCTTAAGTCCACGGGGGGAGTTCGGCTACACCTTC
j_gene: TRBJ2-3; v_gene: TRBV5-1; abundance: .; d_gene: .; CDR3aa: CASSPEGRAGTDTQYF; CDR3nt: TGCGCCAGCAGCCCCGAAGGGCGGGCGGGCACAGATACGCAGTATTTT
j_gene: TRBJ1-2; v_gene: TRBV30; abundance: .; d_gene: TRBD1; CDR3aa: CAWIRQGFDYGYTF; CDR3nt: TGTGCCTGGATTCGACAGGGGTTTGACTATGGCTACACCTTC
j_gene: TRBJ2-7; v_gene: TRBV28; abundance: medium-sized; d_gene: TRBD2; CDR3aa: CASSAGGRSEQYF; CDR3nt: TGTGCCAGCAGCGCGGGAGGTCGGTCCGAGCAGTACTTC
j_gene: TRBJ2-3; v_gene: TRBV4-1; abundance: .; d_gene: .; CDR3aa: CASSQGQPYGDTQYF; CDR3nt: TGCGCCAGCAGCCAAGGCCAGCCCTATGGGGATACGCAGTATTTT
j_gene: TRBJ2-1; v_gene: TRBV18; abundance: .; d_gene: .; CDR3aa: CASSPPQGLVPRGNEQFF; CDR3nt: TGTGCCAGCTCACCACCGCAAGGGTTAGTCCCCCGAGGGAATGAGCAGTTCTTC
j_gene: TRBJ2-2; v_gene: TRBV18; abundance: .; d_gene: .; CDR3aa: CASSPPPQAGELFF; CDR3nt: TGTGCCAGCTCACCACCCCCCCAGGCCGGGGAGCTGTTTTTT
j_gene: TRBJ2-7; v_gene: TRBV5-6; abundance: .; d_gene: .; CDR3aa: CASSFDTGYEQYF; CDR3nt: TGTGCCAGCAGCTTTGACACAGGTTACGAGCAGTACTTC
j_gene: TRBJ2-3; v_gene: TRBV29-1; abundance: once; d_gene: .; CDR3aa: CSGRFQGRHTQYF; CDR3nt: TGCAGCGGGAGGTTCCAGGGGCGGCATACGCAGTATTTT
j_gene: TRBJ2-2; v_gene: TRBV28; abundance: .; d_gene: TRBD2; CDR3aa: CASKPPGLAAGELFF; CDR3nt: TGTGCCAGCAAACCTCCGGGACTAGCGGCCGGGGAGCTGTTTTTT
j_gene: TRBJ2-6; v_gene: TRBV7-9; abundance: .; d_gene: .; CDR3aa: CASSLGPSGANVLTF; CDR3nt: TGTGCCAGCAGCTTAGGCCCCTCTGGGGCCAACGTCCTGACTTTC
j_gene: TRBJ1-2; v_gene: TRBV14; abundance: few; d_gene: TRBD1; CDR3aa: CASSRQGPSNYGYTF; CDR3nt: TGTGCCAGCAGTCGACAGGGACCCAGCAACTATGGCTACACCTTC
j_gene: TRBJ2-1; v_gene: TRBV7-2; abundance: .; d_gene: .; CDR3aa: CASTKGVSYNEQFF; CDR3nt: TGTGCCAGCACCAAGGGGGTATCCTACAATGAGCAGTTCTTC
j_gene: TRBJ2-1; v_gene: TRBV11-2; abundance: .; d_gene: .; CDR3aa: CASSLARSYNEQFF; CDR3nt: TGTGCCAGCAGCTTGGCCAGGAGCTACAATGAGCAGTTCTTC
j_gene: TRBJ1-1; v_gene: TRBV30; abundance: .; d_gene: .; CDR3aa: CAWRDRKINTEAFF; CDR3nt: TGTGCCTGGAGGGATCGAAAAATCAACACTGAAGCTTTCTTT
j_gene: TRBJ2-5; v_gene: TRBV6-1; abundance: .; d_gene: TRBD1; CDR3aa: CASSEETGGWETQYF; CDR3nt: TGTGCCAGCAGTGAAGAAACAGGGGGTTGGGAGACCCAGTACTTC